This T cell receptor (beta chain) was recorded in a study of vaccination and CD4 T cells after COVID-19. Sequenced with the Oncomine TCR Beta short-read assay was DNA taken from cultured CD4+ T cells. In TCRdb, the PCR reads were re-called with MiXCR into one record per CDR3 protein. The sample lists some 13,000 distinct CDR3 sequences, about two fifths occurring once. As to this clonotype: What it binds is not known.

J gave up 0 bases and V 2 bases, and 4 bases lay outside the gene matches. This CDR3 spans 16 amino acids. Treatment given: roughly 10-day PBMC culture with coronavirus spike peptide pools or control peptides (ViraFEST assay). The sample was CD4+ T cells from blood, cultured in vitro. This TCR derives from a human donor who had recovered from COVID-19. The gene calls are TRBV12-3 or TRBV12-4 and TRBJ2-5; 9 bases align to TRBD2. In DNA form, the CDR3 reads TGTGCCAGCAGTTTATTGACTAGCGGATACCAAGAGACCCAGTACTTC. The encoded protein is CASSLLTSGYQETQYF.